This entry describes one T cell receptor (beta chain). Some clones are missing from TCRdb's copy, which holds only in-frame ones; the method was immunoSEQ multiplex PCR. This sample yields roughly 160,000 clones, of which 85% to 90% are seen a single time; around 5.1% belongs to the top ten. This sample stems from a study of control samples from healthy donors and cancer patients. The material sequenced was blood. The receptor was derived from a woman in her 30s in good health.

This CDR3 is CASSLGQGNQPQHF. CDR3 bases: TGTGCCAGCAGCTTAGGACAGGGCAATCAGCCCCAGCATTTT. The genes are TRBV7-9 and TRBJ1-5; D is perhaps TRBD1 (6 bases). Germline CDR1 reads SEHNR; CDR2 reads FQNEAQ (reference sequence). There are 14 residues in the CDR3. Trimming removed 1 base at V and 2 bases at J, with 6 bases between.